The sequence of this T cell receptor beta chain was determined in a study of blood T cell repertoires in COVID-19. The wider study: The analysed material was cDNA or gDNA that came from T cells, B-cell-depleted T cells, or PBMCs.

Followed longitudinally, the Seattle patients had been enrolled during active infection. CDR3 size: 19 residues. As processed by the authors: How many nucleated cells were present was estimated from reference gene primer amplification. Libraries were prepared by immunoSEQ multiplex PCR; TCRdb keeps only in-frame clonotypes and omits some of them. V and J calls and clone size are those listed in that table; D and trimming were worked out from the DNA. The sample gives 150,000 to 200,000 clones, roughly 81% of which show up once; about 12% is in the top ten. The chain links TRBV21-1 to TRBJ2-1; the table calls TRBD1, which could not be checked here. TRBV21-1 is classified as a pseudogene. The sample taken for sequencing was peripheral blood. The TCR sequence derives from a woman at least 80 years old with COVID-19, enrolled during active disease. The CDR3 region is CATSTRGKRSQGSYNEQFF. CDR3 nucleotides: TGTGCCACCTCCACAAGGGGGAAGCGGAGTCAGGGCTCCTACAATGAGCAGTTCTTC.